These T cell receptor beta chains were read from a single sample in a study of CD8 T cells in Susac syndrome. TCRdb used MiXCR to reprocess the immunoSEQ multiplex PCR reads, holding one entry per CDR3 protein. The data hold about 140,000 distinct CDR3 sequences, with 90% to 95% observed a single time. The sequenced sample was CD8+ T cells from PBMCs. Receptor source: a human donor in good health. CDR3s include the opening cysteine and the closing phenylalanine or tryptophan.

cdr3_aa v_call
CASSRTGYEEQYF TRBV13
CASSGAGYFETQYF TRBV9
CSVEVWGEQYF TRBV29-1
CASSVGVGAAYGYTF TRBV9
CSVEEGVRVTQYF TRBV29-1
CATLEGRRRDTF TRBV5-4
CATMASGLTDTQYF TRBV15
CASSFQFYEQYF TRBV28
CASGLGTYNEQFF TRBV27
CASSRDSDLYNEQFF TRBV28
CASSLVGFPGANVLTF TRBV7-9
CASSQDWAKVNTGELFF TRBV4-3
CASSFRGSPYEQYF TRBV5-1
CASSIRRETKNIQYF TRBV19
CSARGGDGYTF TRBV29-1
CASSLLAGGYNEQFF TRBV27
CASSETAGDNEQFF TRBV11-2
CATSTPLAGEKLFF TRBV15
CSVWESGANVLTF TRBV29-1
CSANGRMNTEAFF TRBV20-1
CASSHLQGPQAYEQYF TRBV4-1
CASSHDSTDTQYF TRBV4-1
CASSQLVTGDTYEQYF TRBV3-1
CASSGTSGSGWHEQFF TRBV3-1
CSARAGQGLADTQYF TRBV20-1
CSVEHITPDTQYF TRBV29-1
CSVDRAGMDIQYF TRBV29-1
CSVFGGENTGELFF TRBV29-1
CAWSSRDTSYEQYF TRBV30